The next 7 T cell receptor beta chains were all read from a single sample in a study of T cells in Graves' hyperthyroidism and ophthalmopathy. Regions amplified from RNA transcripts were the TCR beta CDR3 regions. HTBI primers were employed in a first-round RT-PCR of the TCR CDR3. TCRdb itself ran the multiplex PCR reads through MiXCR, one entry per CDR3 protein. This table has about 690,000 distinct CDR3 sequences, roughly 17% appearing once. Sequencing was carried out using blood. These receptors were obtained from a man aged 50-60 years with Graves' hyperthyroidism.

This rearrangement joins TRBV5-1 to TRBJ1-2; 8 nucleotides align to TRBD1. The CDR3 has 14 residues. Germline assignment: CDR1 SGHRS and CDR2 YFSETQ. Trimming at V came to 4 bases and at J to 3 bases, leaving 5 bases not matched to a gene. CDR3 sequence reads: CASSVDRADYGYTF. The CDR3 DNA reads as TGCGCCAGCAGCGTGGACAGGGCCGACTATGGCTACACCTTC.

This clonotype was counted many times. V and J are TRBV10-3 and TRBJ2-3; D unresolved. Germline loops: CDR1 ENHRY, CDR2 SYGVKD. The CDR3 is 12 residues long. The V end was cut by 6 bases, the J end by 6 bases, with 10 bases between. CDR3: CAISVARDTQYF. DNA of the CDR3: TGTGCCATCAGCGTCGCTCGGGATACGCAGTATTTT.

This clonotype was seen at least ten times. V gene TRBV11-2 combines with J gene TRBJ2-3; no definite D call. V shed 3 bases and J shed 6 bases, with 7 bases lying between them. The CDR3 consists of 12 residues. The germline CDR1 and CDR2 sequences are SGHAT and FQNNGV. CDR3 sequence (DNA): TGTGCCAGCAGCTTGATTTCCGATACGCAGTATTTT. It encodes CASSLISDTQYF.

This clonotype appeared a few times. The chain is built from TRBV6-2 or TRBV6-3 and TRBJ2-7; TRBD2 matches at 7 bases. This CDR3 is built from 17 residues. J lost 7 bases, V lost 4 bases, and 19 bases had no gene match. Germline V gene lookup returns CDR1 MNHEY and CDR2 SVGEGT. CDR3 sequence reads: CASSSPTWASGPLEQYF. In nucleotides, the CDR3 is TGTGCCAGCAGTTCGCCAACCTGGGCTAGCGGACCTTTGGAGCAGTACTTC.

This clonotype was detected a few times. The CDR3 DNA reads as TGTGCCACCAGCAGAGATGGCGGTTTTGGAAACACCATATATTTT. Translation gives CATSRDGGFGNTIYF. This chain connects TRBV15 to TRBJ1-3; D is undetermined. V gave up 0 bases and J gave up 3 bases, with 9 bases separating them. This CDR3 contains 15 residues. Germline values: CDR1 LNHNV, CDR2 YYDKDF (reference sequence).

This sequence joins TRBV5-1 and TRBJ2-3, with 13 bases matching TRBD2. Germline V gene sequence: CDR1 SGHRS, CDR2 YFSETQ. V lost 5 bases, J lost 2 bases, and 5 bases stayed unmatched. The CDR3 loop spans 16 amino acids. CDR3 in DNA: TGCGCCAGCAGACAAGGGACTAGCGGGGACACAGATACGCAGTATTTT. It yields the protein CASRQGTSGDTDTQYF.

This clonotype has a count of ten or more. The CDR3 region is CASSEAWVGRQTQYF. The CDR3 DNA is TGTGCCAGCAGTGAAGCGTGGGTGGGTAGACAGACCCAGTACTTC. J is TRBJ2-5 and V is TRBV2; D gene unclear. The V end was cut by 0 bases, the J end by 6 bases, with 14 bases between. The length of the CDR3 is 15 residues. CDR1 and CDR2 (germline): SNHLY, FYNNEI.